The clone carrying this TCR beta chain was seen just once. This sample stems from a study of cytomegalovirus exposure and HLA in healthy donors. The study ran its PCR with 60 Vbeta and 13 Jbeta primers. Only in-frame clones appear in the TCRdb table, and some are missing; sequencing was by immunoSEQ multiplex PCR. The table shows about 200,000 clones, with 70% to 80% occurring only once. V was clipped by 1 base and J by 6 bases, with 7 bases between them. Germline CDR1 reads SNHLY; CDR2 reads FYNNEI. The CDR3 has 12 residues. Sequencing was done on a sample of PBMCs. The clonotype comes from a male donor in good health and CMV-seropositive. The chain links TRBV2 to TRBJ2-7, with D unclear. The CDR3 DNA reads as TGTGCCAGCAGTGAAGACATCGCCGAGCAGTACTTC. This encodes CASSEDIAEQYF.